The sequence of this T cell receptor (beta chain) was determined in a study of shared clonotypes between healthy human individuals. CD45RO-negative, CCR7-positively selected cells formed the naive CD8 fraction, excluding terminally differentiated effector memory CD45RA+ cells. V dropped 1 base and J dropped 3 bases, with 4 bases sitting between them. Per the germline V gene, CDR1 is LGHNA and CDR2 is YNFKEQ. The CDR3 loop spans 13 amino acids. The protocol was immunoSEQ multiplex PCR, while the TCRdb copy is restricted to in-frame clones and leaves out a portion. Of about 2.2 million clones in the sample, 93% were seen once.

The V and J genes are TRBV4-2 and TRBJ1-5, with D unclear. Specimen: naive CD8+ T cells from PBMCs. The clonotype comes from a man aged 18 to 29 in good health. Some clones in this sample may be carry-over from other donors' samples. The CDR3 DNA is TGTGCCAGCAGCCAAGTGGTCAATCAGCCCCAGCATTTT. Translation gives CASSQVVNQPQHF.